Included here is one T cell receptor beta chain sequence, with context. Its antigen is undetermined. This sample was taken from a study of T cell responses to AZD1222 COVID-19 vaccine. Study findings and constraints: Two doses of AZD1222 preceded a rise in Spike-specific TCR breadth and depth.

The data were produced by immunoSEQ multiplex PCR, yet TCRdb's version contains in-frame clones alone and is incomplete. The sample contains some 90,000 clones, 70% to 90% of which appear only once. After removal of 9 bases from V and 4 bases from J, the junction contained 5 bases not matched to a gene. Germline V gene sequence: CDR1 SNHLY, CDR2 FYNNEI. This CDR3 region has 15 residues. The specimen was peripheral blood, collected on day 0 of AZD1222 vaccination. This clonotype was obtained from an adult in good health. The chain recombines TRBV2 with TRBJ2-3; 15 bases align to TRBD2. The CDR3 region is CASRTSGGASDTQYF. The CDR3 nucleotides read TGTGCCAGTAGGACTAGCGGGGGGGCCTCAGATACGCAGTATTTT.